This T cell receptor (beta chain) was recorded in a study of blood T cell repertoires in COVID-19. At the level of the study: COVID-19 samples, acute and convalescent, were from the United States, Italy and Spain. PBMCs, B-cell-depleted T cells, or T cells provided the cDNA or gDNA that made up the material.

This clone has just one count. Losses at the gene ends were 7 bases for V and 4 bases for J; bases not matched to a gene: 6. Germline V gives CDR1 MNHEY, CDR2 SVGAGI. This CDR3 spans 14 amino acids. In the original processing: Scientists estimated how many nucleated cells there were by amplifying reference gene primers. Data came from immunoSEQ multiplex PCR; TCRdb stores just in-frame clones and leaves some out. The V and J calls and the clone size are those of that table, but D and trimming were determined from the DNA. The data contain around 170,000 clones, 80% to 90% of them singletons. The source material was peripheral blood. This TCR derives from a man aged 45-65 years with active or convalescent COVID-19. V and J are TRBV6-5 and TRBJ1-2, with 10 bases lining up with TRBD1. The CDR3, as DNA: TGTGCCAGCAACGGACAGGGGGGTTTCTATGGCTACACCTTC. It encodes CASNGQGGFYGYTF.